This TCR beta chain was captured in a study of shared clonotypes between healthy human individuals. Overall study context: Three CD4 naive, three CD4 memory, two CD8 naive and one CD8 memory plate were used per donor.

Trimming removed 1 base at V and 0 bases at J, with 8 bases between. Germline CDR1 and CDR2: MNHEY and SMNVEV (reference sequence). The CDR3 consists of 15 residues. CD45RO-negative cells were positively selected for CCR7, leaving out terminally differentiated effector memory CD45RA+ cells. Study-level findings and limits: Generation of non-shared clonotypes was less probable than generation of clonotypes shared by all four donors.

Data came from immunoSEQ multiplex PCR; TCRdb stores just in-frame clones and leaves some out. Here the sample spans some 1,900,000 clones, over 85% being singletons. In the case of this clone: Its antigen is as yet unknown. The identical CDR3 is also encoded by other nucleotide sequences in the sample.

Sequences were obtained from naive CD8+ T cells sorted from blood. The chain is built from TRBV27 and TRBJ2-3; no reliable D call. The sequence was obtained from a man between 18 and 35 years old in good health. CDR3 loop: CASSLYGTSTDTQYF. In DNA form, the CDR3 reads TGTGCCAGCAGTTTATACGGTACTAGCACAGATACGCAGTATTTT.